Following are 15 T cell receptor beta chains from one sample sequenced in a study of graft-versus-host responses after intestinal transplantation. Some clones are missing from TCRdb's copy, which holds only in-frame ones; the method was immunoSEQ multiplex PCR. The sample consists of roughly 60,000 clones, around 90% of them appearing once. The material sequenced was PBMCs, taken about 4 months after intestinal transplantation. The receptors come from a human patient who received an intestinal transplant, so some T cells may come from the graft donor.

This clone showed up just once. This chain joins TRBV18 and TRBJ2-3; 9 nucleotides align to TRBD2. The germline V gene encodes CDR1 KGHSH and CDR2 LQKENI. The CDR3 contains 16 residues. V lost 5 bases and J lost 4; bases outside the gene matches: 10. In nucleotides, the CDR3 is TGTGCCAGCTCAGCACTAACTAGCGGGTTATCAGATACGCAGTATTTT. Translation gives CASSALTSGLSDTQYF. Combining the CDR3 with reference TRBV18 and TRBJ2-3 gives the whole variable domain NAGVMQNPRHLVRRRGQEARLRCSPMKGHSHVYWYRQLPEEGLKFMVYLQKENIIDESGMPKERFSAEFPKEGPSILRIQQVVRGDSAAYFCASSALTSGLSDTQYFGPGTRLTVL.

V usage is TRBV2 and J usage is TRBJ2-5; a weak D match, TRBD1 (5 bases). Trimming took off 4 bases at V and 5 bases at J, with 23 bases between the two ends. Germline loops: CDR1 SNHLY, CDR2 FYNNEI. There are 17 residues in the CDR3. The CDR3 loop is CASSGSIRLTVGETQYF. The DNA for the CDR3 is TGTGCCAGCAGTGGCTCCATTCGACTGACAGTGGGGGAGACCCAGTACTTC.

The V and J genes are TRBV10-3 and TRBJ2-7; 8 bases are shared with TRBD1. The CDR3 is made up of 15 amino acids. The V gene end was trimmed by 3 bases and the J gene end by 0 bases; junction bases not matched to a gene: 4. The germline gives CDR1 ENHRY, CDR2 SYGVKD. CDR3 bases: TGTGCCATCAGTGATGCGGGACAGGTCTCCTACGAGCAGTACTTC. Translation gives CAISDAGQVSYEQYF.

The V call is TRBV6-1, the J call TRBJ1-2, with D hard to call. CDR1 MNHNS and CDR2 SASEGT come from the germline V gene. The CDR3 totals 15 residues. V was cut by 2 bases and J by 4 bases, with 14 bases left in between. The CDR3 bases are TGTGCCAGCAGTGAACCCCGTACGAAGGGCTATGGCTACACCTTC. Its translation: CASSEPRTKGYGYTF.

The CDR3 sequence is CASSQEWQGGNTIYF. CDR3 DNA: TGTGCCAGCAGCCAAGAATGGCAGGGGGGAAACACCATATATTTT. This rearrangement joins TRBV4-2 to TRBJ1-3, with a tentative D call TRBD1 (6 bases). V was shortened by 0 bases and J by 4 bases, with 10 bases between the two germline ends. This CDR3 contains 15 residues. The germline CDR1 and CDR2 sequences are LGHNA and YNFKEQ.

This rearrangement joins TRBV19 to TRBJ2-7; 7 nucleotides align to TRBD2. Germline V gene sequence: CDR1 LNHDA, CDR2 SQIVND (reference sequence). The CDR3 is 13 residues long. The trim removed 3 bases at V and 3 bases at J, leaving 2 bases unmatched. In nucleotides, the CDR3 is TGTGCCAGTAGTATGGCGGGGGACTACGAGCAGTACTTC. This gives the protein CASSMAGDYEQYF.

The chain is built from TRBV27 and TRBJ1-4, with 7 positions matching TRBD1. The V gene's germline CDR1 is MNHEY and CDR2 SMNVEV (reference sequence). V lost 2 bases to trimming and J lost 7 bases; unmatched junction nucleotides: 4. CDR3 length: 14 residues. CDR3 sequence reads: CASSLLTGFEKLFF. The CDR3, as DNA: TGTGCCAGCAGTTTACTGACAGGGTTTGAAAAACTGTTTTTT.

The J gene is TRBJ1-1, the V gene TRBV6-1, with a tentative D call TRBD1 (5 bases). V gave up 6 bases and J gave up 4 bases, with 18 bases separating them. Germline CDR1 and CDR2: MNHNS and SASEGT. The CDR3 spans 15 residues. CDR3 sequence reads: CASREDPFGGTEAFF. The CDR3 bases are TGTGCCAGCAGAGAGGACCCTTTTGGGGGCACTGAAGCTTTCTTT.

The V and J genes are TRBV28 and TRBJ1-4; possible D gene TRBD1, 5 bases. The germline gives CDR1 MDHEN, CDR2 SYDVKM. This CDR3 is built from 17 residues. Trimming removed 6 bases at V and 0 bases at J, with 17 bases between. The chain's CDR3 is CASSRPLEQATNEKLFF. The CDR3 DNA sequence: TGTGCCAGCAGCCGCCCGCTTGAACAGGCAACTAATGAAAAACTGTTTTTT.

This clone was found a few times. The chain couples TRBV2 to TRBJ2-5, with D uncertain. The germline V gene has CDR1 SNHLY and CDR2 FYNNEI. The CDR3 is made up of 11 amino acids. Deletions cut 6 bases from V and 2 bases from J, with 4 bases between. Written as DNA, the CDR3 is TGTGCCAGCAGGGAACAAGAGACCCAGTACTTC. Encoded protein: CASREQETQYF. The full variable domain, in which reference TRBV2 and TRBJ2-5 provide the parts outside the CDR3, is EPEVTQTPSHQVTQMGQEVILRCVPISNHLYFYWYRQILGQKVEFLVSFYNNEISEKSEIFDDQFSVERPDGSNFTLKIRSTKLEDSAMYFCASREQETQYFGPGTRLLVL.

The rearrangement joins TRBV28 to TRBJ2-5; 9 bases are shared with TRBD2. The CDR3 has 17 amino acids. Germline loops: CDR1 MDHEN, CDR2 SYDVKM. V was pared by 3 bases and J by 3 bases, with 11 bases of the junction left unmatched. CDR3: CASSFLGAGGPEETQYF. In DNA, the CDR3 is TGTGCCAGCAGTTTTTTGGGGGCGGGAGGGCCCGAAGAGACCCAGTACTTC.

The J gene is TRBJ1-2, the V gene TRBV13; unclear D gene. The CDR3 extends over 15 amino acids. CDR1 is PRHDT, CDR2 FYEKMQ, per germline (reference sequence). Between the trimmed V and J ends, which lost 6 bases and 5 bases, there was a span of 19 bases. In DNA, the CDR3 is TGTGCCAGCAGATTTACCCAGGACGGCGGGTATGGCTACACCTTC. Encoded protein: CASRFTQDGGYGYTF.

The chain is built from TRBV15 and TRBJ2-1, with no clear D. Germline CDR1 and CDR2: LNHNV and YYDKDF (reference sequence). V was pared by 0 bases and J by 8 bases, with 17 bases between. CDR3 size: 16 residues. The CDR3 here is CATSRDRGTKIYEQFF. The CDR3 DNA reads TGTGCCACCAGCAGAGATCGAGGCACTAAAATTTATGAGCAGTTCTTC.

The chain uses TRBV2 and TRBJ2-5; 10 bases are shared with TRBD2. The CDR3 runs to 15 residues. Germline CDR1 and CDR2: SNHLY and FYNNEI. V lost 3 bases, J lost 5 bases, and 6 bases stayed unmatched. DNA for the CDR3: TGTGCCAGCAGTGACCTTAGCGGGAGGAGGGAGACCCAGTACTTC. Translating it yields CASSDLSGRRETQYF.

This sequence joins TRBV18 and TRBJ1-2, with 7 positions matching TRBD1. Trimming removed 1 base from V and 6 bases from J; junction bases left unmatched: 2. CDR3 length: 13 residues. Germline CDR1 KGHSH, CDR2 LQKENI. As DNA, the CDR3 is TGTGCCAGCTCACCACGAACAGGGGATGGCTACACCTTC. Protein: CASSPRTGDGYTF.